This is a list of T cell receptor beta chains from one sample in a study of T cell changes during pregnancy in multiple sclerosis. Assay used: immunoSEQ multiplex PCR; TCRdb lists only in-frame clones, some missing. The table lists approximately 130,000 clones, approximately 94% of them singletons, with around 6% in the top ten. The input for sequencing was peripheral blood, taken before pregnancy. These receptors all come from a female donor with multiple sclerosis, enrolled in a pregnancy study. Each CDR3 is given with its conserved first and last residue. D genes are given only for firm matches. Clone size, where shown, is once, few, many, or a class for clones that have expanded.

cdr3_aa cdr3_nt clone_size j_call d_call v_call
CASSLARDRKETQYF TGTGCCAGCAGCTTGGCCCGGGACAGGAAGGAGACCCAGTACTTC NA TRBJ2-5 TRBD1 TRBV7-2
CASSLGQHYGYTF TGTGCCAGCAGCCTAGGACAGCACTATGGCTACACCTTC NA TRBJ1-2 NA TRBV7-9
CASSPPVAGAYEQYF TGTGCCAGCAGCCCCCCGGTCGCGGGGGCCTACGAGCAGTACTTC NA TRBJ2-7 TRBD2 TRBV7-9
CASRNRVGGYEQYF TGTGCCAGTAGGAACAGGGTAGGAGGCTACGAGCAGTACTTC NA TRBJ2-7 NA TRBV19
CASRGPDRVHSGANVLTF TGTGCCAGCAGGGGCCCGGACAGGGTACACTCTGGGGCCAACGTCCTGACTTTC NA TRBJ2-6 TRBD1 TRBV2
CASSFGEPGQPQHF TGTGCCAGCAGTTTCGGAGAACCGGGGCAGCCCCAGCATTTT NA TRBJ1-5 NA TRBV28
CASPLQNEQFF TGTGCCAGCCCTTTACAGAATGAGCAGTTCTTC NA TRBJ2-1 NA TRBV2
CASSLNWTGETQYF TGTGCCAGCAGCTTAAATTGGACGGGGGAGACCCAGTACTTC NA TRBJ2-5 NA TRBV7-2
CASSVGATRTDTQYF TGTGCCAGCAGCGTAGGAGCGACCCGCACAGATACGCAGTATTTT once TRBJ2-3 NA TRBV9
CSAAGEYEQYF TGCAGTGCCGCAGGGGAATACGAGCAGTACTTC NA TRBJ2-7 NA TRBV20-1
CASSSGLGWTQYF TGTGCCAGCAGCTCGGGACTGGGATGGACGCAGTATTTT NA TRBJ2-3 NA TRBV7-2
CASSEAIGDEQFF TGTGCCAGCAGTGAAGCTATAGGGGATGAGCAGTTCTTC NA TRBJ2-1 NA TRBV2
CASSYSTTQYF TGTGCCAGCAGTTACTCGACAACGCAGTATTTT NA TRBJ2-3 NA TRBV6-5
CASSLAGTSWYEQYF TGTGCCAGCAGCTTGGCCGGGACTAGTTGGTACGAGCAGTACTTC NA TRBJ2-7 TRBD2 TRBV5-4